This entry features one T cell receptor beta chain sequence. Its specificity is not known. CDR1 and CDR2 (germline): SQVTM, ANQGSEA. The V end lost 6 bases, the J end lost 0 bases, and 12 bases lay between the germline ends. The length of the CDR3 is 15 residues. These data are taken from a study of blood T cells in healthy people across ages. Study-wide findings and caveats: Researchers deemed the diversity estimates from one million T cells underestimates.

A second roughly 7 to 12 cycle PCR used barcoded and J-beta primers. Researchers report that a template-switch adaptor with 12 random nucleotides tagged each cDNA molecule. From each sample, at least 3 million paired-end reads containing CDR3 were obtained. TCRdb redid the calling of the 5' RACE reads with MiXCR, one entry per CDR3 protein. The sample consists of about 1.8 million distinct CDR3 sequences, about 50% of them appearing once. The individuals who served as donors were healthy Caucasians living in Russia, aged about 6 to 95. The receptor was isolated from a woman in her thirties or forties in good health. Sequenced: blood. The chain joins TRBV29-1 to TRBJ2-6; D unresolved. Here the CDR3 reads CSVLGHDSGANVLTF. CDR3 DNA sequence: TGCAGCGTGCTAGGTCATGACTCTGGGGCCAACGTCCTGACTTTC.